This section outlines one T cell receptor (beta chain) sequence together with its context. What it binds is not known. The data originate from a study of blood T cells in healthy people across ages. Study outcomes and limitations: TCR beta diversity per million T cells fell roughly linearly with age. It was the long-lived donors that had more naive CD4+ cells and higher diversity than aged donors.

The use of a sample-barcoded 5' primer and a J-beta primer mix characterized a second PCR of roughly 6 to 11 cycles. MiXCR, run by TCRdb on the 5' RACE reads, gives a single entry per CDR3 protein. This table holds 1,100,000 or so distinct CDR3 sequences, 40% to 55% found once. The V gene's germline CDR1 is SGDLS and CDR2 YYNGEE. The length of the CDR3 is 14 residues. Trimming stripped 4 bases from V and 2 bases from J, with 13 bases between. Sequenced input: blood. The chain combines TRBV9 with TRBJ2-7, with D perhaps matching TRBD1 (6 bases). This TCR was recovered from a woman aged 60 to 75 in good health. The CDR3 nucleotides are TGTGCCAGCAGCTTACAGGGTTCGCCCTACGAGCAGTACTTC. This gives the protein CASSLQGSPYEQYF.